This T cell receptor beta chain comes out of a study of shared clonotypes between healthy human individuals. Background on the study: A couple of women and a few men aged 18 to 49 served as donors.

Deletions cut 0 bases from V and 4 bases from J, with 8 bases between. Per germline, CDR1 LNHNV and CDR2 YYDKDF (reference sequence). The CDR3 has 14 amino acids. Assay: immunoSEQ multiplex PCR; the TCRdb copy retains only in-frame clones and omits some. The sample lists roughly 2 million clones, just under 95% occurring once. Terminally differentiated effector memory CD45RA+ cells were left out of the naive CD8 fraction, which was CD45RO-negative and positively selected for CCR7. This sequence was found in a man between 18 and 29 years old in good health. This chain uses TRBV15 with TRBJ2-3; D uncertain. Sequencing was performed on naive CD8+ T cells sorted from blood. The CDR3 DNA sequence: TGTGCCACCAGCAGAGATAATCAAGCAGATACGCAGTATTTT. Its translation is CATSRDNQADTQYF.